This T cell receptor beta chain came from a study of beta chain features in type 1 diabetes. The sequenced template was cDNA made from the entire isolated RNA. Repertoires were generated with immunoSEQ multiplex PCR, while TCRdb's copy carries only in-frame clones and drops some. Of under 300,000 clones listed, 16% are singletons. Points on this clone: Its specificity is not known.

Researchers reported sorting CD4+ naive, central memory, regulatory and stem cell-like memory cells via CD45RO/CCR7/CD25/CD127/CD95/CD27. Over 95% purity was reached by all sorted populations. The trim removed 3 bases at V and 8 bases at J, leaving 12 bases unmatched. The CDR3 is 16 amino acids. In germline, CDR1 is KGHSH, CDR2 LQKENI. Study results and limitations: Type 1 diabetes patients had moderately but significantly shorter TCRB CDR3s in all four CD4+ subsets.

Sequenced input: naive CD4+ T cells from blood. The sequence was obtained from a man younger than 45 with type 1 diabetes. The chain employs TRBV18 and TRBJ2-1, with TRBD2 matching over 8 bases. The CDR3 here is CASSPPGLAGGDEQFF. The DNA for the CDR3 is TGTGCCAGCTCACCGCCCGGACTAGCCGGAGGGGATGAGCAGTTCTTC.